The rows below give T cell receptor beta chains drawn from one sample of a study of T cell repertoires in cytomegalovirus infection. These receptors are not linked to any known antigen. TCRdb re-analysed the reads in MiXCR, keeping a single row per CDR3 protein. This sample has approximately 110,000 distinct CDR3 sequences, with more than 30% found just once. The sample here was CD8+ T cells from cultured PBMCs, taken from culture after CMV antigen stimulation. Receptor source: a human donor in good health (CMV status not recorded). Some clones in this sample may be carry-over from other donors' samples. The conserved cysteine and the conserved F or W are not part of the CDR3 here. Size values are once, few and many counts, or a class for expanded clones, and some rows have none.

v_gene: TRBV4-3; j_gene: TRBJ2-1; abundance: many; CDR3aa: ASSQAVFASGAYNEQF
v_gene: TRBV6-4; j_gene: TRBJ2-1; abundance: -; CDR3aa: ASSDGIREQF
v_gene: TRBV10-3; j_gene: TRBJ1-1; abundance: -; CDR3aa: AISESSQLNTEAF
v_gene: TRBV18; j_gene: TRBJ1-1; abundance: -; CDR3aa: ASSTLEHTEAF
v_gene: TRBV7-8; j_gene: TRBJ2-7; abundance: many; CDR3aa: ASNAGTGMPYEQY
v_gene: TRBV2; j_gene: TRBJ2-7; abundance: many; CDR3aa: ASSEAPQGAYEQY
v_gene: TRBV12-5; j_gene: TRBJ1-5; abundance: -; CDR3aa: ASGFEIDRVTNSNQPQH
v_gene: TRBV2; j_gene: TRBJ1-1; abundance: -; CDR3aa: ATPTGVLGAF
v_gene: TRBV7-3; j_gene: TRBJ2-3; abundance: -; CDR3aa: ASSLAGGLGDTQY
v_gene: TRBV7-8; j_gene: TRBJ1-6; abundance: few; CDR3aa: ASSRGTYNSPLH
v_gene: TRBV5-5; j_gene: TRBJ2-7; abundance: -; CDR3aa: ASSLGDRGSGSY
v_gene: TRBV10-3; j_gene: TRBJ2-7; abundance: many; CDR3aa: AISGGDRGPFSSYEQY
v_gene: TRBV7-3; j_gene: TRBJ1-1; abundance: -; CDR3aa: ASNYEGGNTEAF
v_gene: TRBV7-8; j_gene: TRBJ2-1; abundance: few; CDR3aa: ASSLAPRSEQF
v_gene: TRBV28; j_gene: TRBJ2-7; abundance: -; CDR3aa: ASSSSTEQY
v_gene: TRBV19; j_gene: TRBJ1-1; abundance: many; CDR3aa: ASSTTNLGLRTEAF
v_gene: TRBV6-1; j_gene: TRBJ2-3; abundance: many; CDR3aa: ASETGGSGTDTQY
v_gene: TRBV18; j_gene: TRBJ2-7; abundance: -; CDR3aa: ASSPTGTSSYEQY
v_gene: TRBV7-9; j_gene: TRBJ2-3; abundance: few; CDR3aa: ASSLIAERGDSTVDTQY
v_gene: TRBV4-3; j_gene: TRBJ1-3; abundance: -; CDR3aa: ASSQDQGFSGNTIY
v_gene: TRBV27; j_gene: TRBJ2-3; abundance: -; CDR3aa: ASSPGTFPDTQY
v_gene: TRBV7-6; j_gene: TRBJ2-5; abundance: few; CDR3aa: ASSLASEGARETQY
v_gene: TRBV28; j_gene: TRBJ2-7; abundance: -; CDR3aa: ASQPVKSYEQY
v_gene: TRBV7-6; j_gene: TRBJ2-1; abundance: few; CDR3aa: ASSLDLPGGQVEQF
v_gene: TRBV7-6; j_gene: TRBJ1-1; abundance: many; CDR3aa: ASKPESWGMGWTEAF
v_gene: TRBV12-3/TRBV12-4; j_gene: TRBJ2-1; abundance: -; CDR3aa: ASSLSQGSYNEQF
v_gene: TRBV28; j_gene: TRBJ2-5; abundance: -; CDR3aa: ASSLEGQFSKETQY